The 28 T cell receptor beta chains in this list originate from one sample, sequenced in a study of neoadjuvant anti-PD-1 for oral cavity cancer. Profiled with immunoSEQ multiplex PCR; TCRdb holds only in-frame clones, not every one. The sample shows 5,500 to 7,500 clones, about two thirds of them seen only once. The sequenced sample was PBMCs, obtained before nivolumab (anti-PD-1) treatment. The receptors stem from a person aged 40-85 years with oral cavity squamous cell carcinoma.

The rearrangement uses TRBV6-5 and TRBJ1-2; possibly TRBD1 for D (5 bases). Germline CDR1 MNHEY, CDR2 SVGAGI. The CDR3 covers 16 residues. V was shortened by 0 bases and J by 4 bases, with 15 bases between the two germline ends. The CDR3 DNA reads as TGTGCCAGCAGTTACTCCGCGGGCCAGGGAGTCTATGGCTACACCTTC. As protein: CASSYSAGQGVYGYTF.

This clone was seen a single time. The rearrangement links TRBV5-1 to TRBJ2-7, with 8 nucleotides matching TRBD1. V shed 4 bases, J shed 3 bases, and the junction held 6 bases outside the gene matches. This CDR3 has 14 amino acids. CDR1 is SGHRS, CDR2 YFSETQ, per germline. CDR3 DNA: TGCGCCAGCAGCGCCCTGGACAGGGACTACGAGCAGTACTTC. Its protein product is CASSALDRDYEQYF.

The rearrangement joins TRBV29-1 to TRBJ2-7; maybe TRBD2 (5 bases). Germline V gives CDR1 SQVTM, CDR2 ANQGSEA. Between the trimmed V and J ends, which lost 1 base and 4 bases, there was a span of 17 bases. The CDR3 totals 15 residues. This CDR3 is CSVEGTRSAGYEQYF. The DNA of the CDR3 is TGCAGCGTTGAAGGGACGAGAAGCGCGGGTTACGAGCAGTACTTC.

The CDR3 reads CASSRTKGLAGTDTQYF. The CDR3 DNA sequence: TGTGCCAGCAGCCGCACCAAGGGACTAGCGGGCACAGATACGCAGTATTTT. The chain uses TRBV5-4 and TRBJ2-3; the match to TRBD2 covers 11 bases. The CDR3 has 17 residues. V lost 4 bases and J lost 1; bases outside the gene matches: 8. The germline gives CDR1 SGHNT, CDR2 YYREEE (reference sequence).

The rearrangement links TRBV10-3 to TRBJ2-7; unclear D gene. Germline V CDR1 and CDR2: ENHRY, SYGVKD. CDR3 length: 14 amino acids. Deletions cut 3 bases from V and 0 bases from J, with 9 bases between. CDR3 nucleotide sequence: TGTGCCATCAGTGACACTTCCAGCTCCTACGAGCAGTACTTC. It translates to CAISDTSSSYEQYF.

V gene TRBV11-3 combines with J gene TRBJ2-1; D is uncertain. CDR1 is SGHNT, CDR2 YENEEA, per germline. Trimming cost V 4 bases and J 11 bases, with 12 bases left between them. The CDR3 is made up of 12 amino acids. The CDR3 here is CASSSPTGKQFF. The CDR3 DNA sequence: TGTGCCAGCAGCTCCCCGACGGGCAAGCAGTTCTTC.

This clone has just one count. The chain employs TRBV21-1 and TRBJ1-5; whether TRBD1, the table's D call, matches the DNA was not checked. TRBV21-1 is noted as a pseudogene. The CDR3 consists of 13 residues. CDR3 region: CASSKTRDQPQHF. The CDR3, as DNA: TGTGCCAGCAGCAAGACCAGGGATCAGCCCCAGCATTTT.

The rearrangement joins TRBV6-1 to TRBJ2-7, with TRBD2 matching over 7 bases. J was trimmed by 4 bases and V by 3 bases; bases with no gene match: 9. The CDR3 is 15 residues long. Germline-derived CDR1 and CDR2 are MNHNS and SASEGT. The CDR3 sequence is CASSESGDGGYEQYF. The CDR3 DNA reads TGTGCCAGCAGTGAGAGCGGGGACGGGGGGTACGAGCAGTACTTC.

The chain recombines TRBV27 with TRBJ2-7, with 9 bases identical to TRBD1. CDR3 length equals 14 residues. Germline lookup yields CDR1 MNHEY and CDR2 SMNVEV (reference sequence). Trimming took 6 bases from V and 6 from J; bases not matched to a gene: 9. CDR3 residues: CASSIQGALVEQYF. CDR3 nucleotide sequence: TGTGCCAGCAGCATACAGGGGGCACTAGTCGAGCAGTACTTC.

This clone has just a few counts. J is TRBJ1-2 and V is TRBV28; 7 bases match TRBD1. Germline CDR1 reads MDHEN; CDR2 reads SYDVKM. This CDR3 is built from 14 residues. V lost 2 bases and J lost 5; bases outside the gene matches: 5. The CDR3 spells CASSLRGGRYGYTF. CDR3 DNA: TGTGCCAGCAGTTTACGAGGGGGCAGGTATGGCTACACCTTC.

The chain is built from TRBV19 and TRBJ1-2; D unclear. The CDR3 has 15 residues. Trimming left V 0 bases short and J 7 bases short, with 15 bases between. CDR1 is LNHDA, CDR2 SQIVND, per germline (reference sequence). CDR3: CASSIDPGSRTGYTF. CDR3 bases: TGTGCCAGTAGTATAGATCCTGGGAGCAGAACTGGCTACACCTTC.

The chain combines TRBV7-2 with TRBJ2-1; D is possibly TRBD2 (6 bases). V shed 4 bases and J shed 6 bases, with 13 bases lying between them. Germline CDR1 is SGHTA and CDR2 is FQGNSA. The CDR3 is 14 residues long. CDR3 nucleotide sequence: TGTGCCAGCAGCTGGGTAGTGGAGGGCAATGAGCAGTTCTTC. Protein product: CASSWVVEGNEQFF. Full variable domain (outside the CDR3, taken from reference TRBV7-2 and TRBJ2-1): GAGVSQSPSNKVTEKGKDVELRCDPISGHTALYWYRQSLGQGLEFLIYFQGNSAPDKSGLPSDRFSAERTGGSVSTLTIQRTQQEDSAVYLCASSWVVEGNEQFFGPGTRLTVL.

The DNA for the CDR3 is TGTGCCAGCAGTTTAACTGCGGGGGGTTTTTTTACGCAGTATTTT. Translated: CASSLTAGGFFTQYF. The chain has TRBV28 and TRBJ2-3; 8 bases are shared with TRBD2. V was pared by 2 bases and J by 8 bases, with 9 bases of the junction left unmatched. Germline V lookup: CDR1 MDHEN, CDR2 SYDVKM. This CDR3 region has 15 residues.

V and J are TRBV7-9 and TRBJ2-2, with 7 bases matching TRBD1. The germline gives CDR1 SEHNR, CDR2 FQNEAQ (reference sequence). Losses at the gene ends were 2 bases for V and 8 bases for J; bases not matched to a gene: 8. The CDR3 covers 15 residues. Written as DNA, the CDR3 is TGTGCCAGCAGCTTAATTATGGGACAGCCAGGGGAGCTGTTTTTT. Translation gives CASSLIMGQPGELFF.

This clone was seen only a few times. The chain links TRBV7-2 to TRBJ2-1, with TRBD2 matching 7 bases. With V trimmed by 0 bases and J by 0 bases, 8 bases remained unmatched. CDR1 SGHTA and CDR2 FQGNSA come from the germline V gene. CDR3 length: 18 amino acids. CDR3: CASSLARRGLGSYNEQFF. Written as DNA, the CDR3 is TGTGCCAGCAGCTTAGCAAGAAGAGGACTAGGCTCCTACAATGAGCAGTTCTTC. Supplemented by reference TRBV7-2 and TRBJ2-1, the full variable domain reads GAGVSQSPSNKVTEKGKDVELRCDPISGHTALYWYRQSLGQGLEFLIYFQGNSAPDKSGLPSDRFSAERTGGSVSTLTIQRTQQEDSAVYLCASSLARRGLGSYNEQFFGPGTRLTVL.

The chain carries TRBV7-8 and TRBJ2-7; D is uncertain. Between the trimmed V and J ends, which lost 5 bases and 2 bases, there was a span of 19 bases. Germline V gene lookup returns CDR1 SGHVS and CDR2 FQNEAQ. The CDR3 is made up of 16 amino acids. The CDR3 here is CASSPIRQRAAYEQYF. The CDR3, as DNA: TGTGCCAGCAGCCCTATACGTCAACGGGCCGCCTACGAGCAGTACTTC. Full variable domain (remainder filled in from reference TRBV7-8 and TRBJ2-7): GAGVSQSPRYKVAKRGQDVALRCDPISGHVSLFWYQQALGQGPEFLTYFQNEAQLDKSGLPSDRFFAERPEGSVSTLKIQRTQQEDSAVYLCASSPIRQRAAYEQYFGPGTRLTVT.

In DNA, the CDR3 is TGTGCCAGCAAGATACAGGGAAATGATGAGCAGTTCTTC. It is translated as CASKIQGNDEQFF. The chain employs TRBV28 and TRBJ2-1; perhaps TRBD1 as D (6 bases). Trimming took off 7 bases at V and 8 bases at J, with 15 bases between the two ends. This CDR3 comprises 13 residues. CDR1 and CDR2 from the germline V gene are MDHEN and SYDVKM. The whole variable domain, filled in from reference TRBV28 and TRBJ2-1, reads DVKVTQSSRYLVKRTGEKVFLECVQDMDHENMFWYRQDPGLGLRLIYFSYDVKMKEKGDIPEGYSVSREKKERFSLILESASTNQTSMYLCASKIQGNDEQFFGPGTRLTVL.

The chain joins TRBV7-9 to TRBJ1-1; D is perhaps TRBD1 (6 bases). The CDR3 is made up of 15 amino acids. The germline gives CDR1 SEHNR, CDR2 FQNEAQ (reference sequence). Trimming took off 1 base at V and 5 bases at J, with 14 bases between the two ends. CDR3 sequence (DNA): TGTGCCAGCAGCTTAGTAACAGGGATGAGGACTGAAGCTTTCTTT. It yields the protein CASSLVTGMRTEAFF.

The J gene is TRBJ2-1, the V gene TRBV10-3; the D is unclear. The CDR3 is 13 amino acids. Germline V gene data show CDR1 as ENHRY and CDR2 as SYGVKD. Trimming stripped 6 bases from V and 6 bases from J, with 12 bases between. CDR3 sequence reads: CAIRPLGRNEQFF. Written as DNA, the CDR3 is TGTGCCATCAGGCCTCTCGGCCGCAATGAGCAGTTCTTC.

The V and J genes are TRBV11-2 and TRBJ1-1, with D perhaps TRBD1 (6 bases). Trimming stripped 1 base from V and 5 bases from J, with 14 bases between. The CDR3 is made up of 15 amino acids. The germline V gene has CDR1 SGHAT and CDR2 FQNNGV. In DNA form, the CDR3 reads TGTGCCAGCAGCTTAGGTGGAGGGGGAGGGACTGAAGCTTTCTTT. This sequence encodes CASSLGGGGGTEAFF.

The J gene is TRBJ2-6, the V gene TRBV6-5; possible D gene TRBD2, 6 bases. The CDR3 length is 15 residues. Germline V lookup: CDR1 MNHEY, CDR2 SVGAGI. The V gene lost 8 bases and the J gene lost 0 bases, with 11 bases spanning the gap. CDR3 DNA: TGTGCCAGCCGGGACTCCAGCTCTGGGGCCAACGTCCTGACTTTC. This translates into CASRDSSSGANVLTF.

The chain combines TRBV2 with TRBJ1-1; D ambiguous. From germline, CDR1 is SNHLY and CDR2 FYNNEI. This CDR3 is 15 amino acids long. The germline V and J ends were trimmed by 7 bases and 1 base, with 16 bases remaining between them. The CDR3 loop is CASIQEGTRNTEAFF. CDR3 sequence (DNA): TGTGCCAGCATCCAGGAGGGAACTAGGAACACTGAAGCTTTCTTT.

The rearrangement links TRBV6-5 to TRBJ1-1; no clear D. CDR3 length: 15 residues. Germline CDR1 is MNHEY and CDR2 is SVGAGI. The V end was cut by 2 bases, the J end by 2 bases, with 12 bases between. The CDR3 nucleotides are TGTGCCAGCAGTTACAGGCCACGAAGAAACACTGAAGCTTTCTTT. Amino acid sequence: CASSYRPRRNTEAFF.

CDR3 sequence (DNA): TGTGCCATGGCATGGACTAGCGGGGGGGCAGATACGCAGTATTTT. It codes for CAMAWTSGGADTQYF. The chain couples TRBV10-3 to TRBJ2-3; TRBD2 matches 15 bases. With 9 bases clipped from V and 4 bases from J, the junction kept 5 bases outside the gene matches. The CDR3 sequence is 15 residues long. Germline values: CDR1 ENHRY, CDR2 SYGVKD.

The chain carries TRBV30 and TRBJ2-3, with 9 nucleotides matching TRBD2. The CDR3 is 18 residues long. The junction had 13 bases not matched to a gene; V was cut back by 0 bases and J by 3 bases. Germline values: CDR1 GTSNPN, CDR2 SVGIG (reference sequence). The CDR3 reads CAWSVYPRRAGGTDTQYF. CDR3 coding DNA: TGTGCCTGGAGTGTATACCCCAGGAGGGCGGGGGGGACAGATACGCAGTATTTT.

The genes are TRBV5-1 and TRBJ1-1; the D gene is possibly TRBD1 (5 bases). The CDR3 loop spans 14 amino acids. The germline V and J ends were trimmed by 0 bases and 1 base, with 7 bases remaining between them. The germline V gene has CDR1 SGHRS and CDR2 YFSETQ. The CDR3 nucleotides are TGCGCCAGCAGCTTGGGACAGCAGAACACTGAAGCTTTCTTT. This sequence encodes CASSLGQQNTEAFF.

This clone was observed once. V is TRBV6-4 and J is TRBJ2-2; D gene ambiguous. V dropped 0 bases and J dropped 13 bases, with 27 bases sitting between them. The V gene's germline CDR1 is MRHNA and CDR2 SNTAGT. This CDR3 has 18 residues. CDR3 sequence (DNA): TGTGCCAGCAGTGACTCGAAGAAGGTTCCGGCAATAATTATACGGCTGTTTTTT. It translates to CASSDSKKVPAIIIRLFF.

The chain couples TRBV13 to TRBJ1-4, with TRBD1 as a possible D gene (6 bases). The V gene lost 5 bases and the J gene lost 7 bases, with 14 bases spanning the gap. From germline, CDR1 is PRHDT and CDR2 FYEKMQ (reference sequence). There are 14 residues in the CDR3. The chain's CDR3 is CASSHRGSREKLFF. CDR3 sequence (DNA): TGTGCCAGCAGCCATAGGGGGTCGCGTGAAAAACTGTTTTTT.